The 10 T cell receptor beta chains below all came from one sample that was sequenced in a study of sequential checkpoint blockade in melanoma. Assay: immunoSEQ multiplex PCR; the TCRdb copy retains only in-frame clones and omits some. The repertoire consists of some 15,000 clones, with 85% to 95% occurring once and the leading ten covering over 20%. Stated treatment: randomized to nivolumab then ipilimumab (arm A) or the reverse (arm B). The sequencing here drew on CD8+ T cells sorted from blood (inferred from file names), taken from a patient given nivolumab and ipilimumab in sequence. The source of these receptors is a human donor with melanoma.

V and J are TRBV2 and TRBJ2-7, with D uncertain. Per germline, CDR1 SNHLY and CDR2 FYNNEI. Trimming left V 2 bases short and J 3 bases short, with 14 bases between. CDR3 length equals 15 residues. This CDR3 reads CASSESQEYVYEQYF. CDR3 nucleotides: TGTGCCAGCAGTGAATCGCAGGAATACGTCTACGAGCAGTACTTC.

The CDR3 bases are TGTGCCAGCAGTTACTGGCAGGGGGAGGCCGAGCAGTACTTC. It yields the protein CASSYWQGEAEQYF. This chain joins TRBV6-6 and TRBJ2-7; maybe TRBD1 (7 bases). CDR1 and CDR2 from the germline V gene are MNHNY and SVGAGI (reference sequence). Trimming removed 1 base at V and 6 bases at J, with 13 bases between. The CDR3 length is 14 residues.

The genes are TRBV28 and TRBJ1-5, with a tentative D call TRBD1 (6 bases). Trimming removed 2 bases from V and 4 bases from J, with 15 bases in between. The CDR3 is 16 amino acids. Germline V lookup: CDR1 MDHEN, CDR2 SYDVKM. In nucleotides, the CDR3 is TGTGCCAGCAGTTTACAGGGGTCAGGGGTAAATCAGCCCCAGCATTTT. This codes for CASSLQGSGVNQPQHF.

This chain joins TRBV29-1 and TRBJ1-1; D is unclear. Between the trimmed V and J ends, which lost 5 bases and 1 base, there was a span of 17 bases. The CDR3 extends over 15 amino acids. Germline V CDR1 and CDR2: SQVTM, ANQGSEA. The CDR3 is CSVNPGMSRNTEAFF. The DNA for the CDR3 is TGCAGCGTTAATCCGGGAATGAGCCGGAACACTGAAGCTTTCTTT.

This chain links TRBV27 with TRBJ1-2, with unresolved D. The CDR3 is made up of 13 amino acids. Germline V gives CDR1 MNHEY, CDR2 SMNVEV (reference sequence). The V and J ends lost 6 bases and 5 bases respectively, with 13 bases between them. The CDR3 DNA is TGTGCCAGCAGCCCTGAAGCGGGATATGGCTACACCTTC. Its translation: CASSPEAGYGYTF.

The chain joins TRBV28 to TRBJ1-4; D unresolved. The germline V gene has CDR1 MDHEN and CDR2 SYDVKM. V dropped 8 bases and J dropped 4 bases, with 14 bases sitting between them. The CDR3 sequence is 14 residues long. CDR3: CASGRLGLNEKLFF. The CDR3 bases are TGTGCCAGCGGGCGGTTAGGACTTAATGAAAAACTGTTTTTT.

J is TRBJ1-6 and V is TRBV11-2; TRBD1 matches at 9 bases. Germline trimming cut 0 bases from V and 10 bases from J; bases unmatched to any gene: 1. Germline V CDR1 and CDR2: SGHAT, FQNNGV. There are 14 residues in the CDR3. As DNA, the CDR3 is TGTGCCAGCAGCTTAGATGGGACAGGGTCACCCCTCCACTTT. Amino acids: CASSLDGTGSPLHF. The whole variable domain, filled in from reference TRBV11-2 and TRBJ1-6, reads EAGVAQSPRYKIIEKRQSVAFWCNPISGHATLYWYQQILGQGPKLLIQFQNNGVVDDSQLPKDRFSAERLKGVDSTLKIQPAKLEDSAVYLCASSLDGTGSPLHFGNGTRLTVT.

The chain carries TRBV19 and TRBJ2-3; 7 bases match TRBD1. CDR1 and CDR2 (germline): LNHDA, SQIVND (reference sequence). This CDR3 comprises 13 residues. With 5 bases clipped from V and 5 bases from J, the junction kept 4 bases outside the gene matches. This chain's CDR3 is CASSGTDLDTQYF. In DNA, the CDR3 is TGTGCCAGTAGTGGGACAGACCTAGATACGCAGTATTTT.

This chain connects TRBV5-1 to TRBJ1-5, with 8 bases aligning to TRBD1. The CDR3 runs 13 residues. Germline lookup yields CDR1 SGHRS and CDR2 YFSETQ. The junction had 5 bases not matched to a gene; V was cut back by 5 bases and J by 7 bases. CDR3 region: CASRTGAGQPQHF. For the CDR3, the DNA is TGCGCCAGCAGGACAGGGGCGGGGCAGCCCCAGCATTTT. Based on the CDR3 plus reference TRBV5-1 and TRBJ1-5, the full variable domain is KAGVTQTPRYLIKTRGQQVTLSCSPISGHRSVSWYQQTPGQGLQFLFEYFSETQRNKGNFPGRFSGRQFSNSRSEMNVSTLELGDSALYLCASRTGAGQPQHFGDGTRLSIL.

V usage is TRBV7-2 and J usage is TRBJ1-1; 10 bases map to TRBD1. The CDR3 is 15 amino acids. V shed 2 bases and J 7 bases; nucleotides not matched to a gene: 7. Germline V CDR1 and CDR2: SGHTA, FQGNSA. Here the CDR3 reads CASSLLTGGEGEAFF. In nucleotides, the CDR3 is TGTGCCAGCAGCTTATTGACAGGGGGCGAAGGTGAAGCTTTCTTT.